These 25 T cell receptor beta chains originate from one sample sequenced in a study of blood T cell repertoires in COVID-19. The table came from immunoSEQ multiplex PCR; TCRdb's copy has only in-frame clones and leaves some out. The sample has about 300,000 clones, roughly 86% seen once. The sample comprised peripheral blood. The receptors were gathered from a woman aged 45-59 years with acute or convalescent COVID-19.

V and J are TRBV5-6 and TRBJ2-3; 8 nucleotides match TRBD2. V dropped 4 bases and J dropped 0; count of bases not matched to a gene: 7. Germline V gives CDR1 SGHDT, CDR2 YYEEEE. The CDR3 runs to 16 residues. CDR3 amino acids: CASSRIAGTSTDTQYF. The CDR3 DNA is TGTGCCAGCAGCCGGATAGCGGGAACGAGCACAGATACGCAGTATTTT.

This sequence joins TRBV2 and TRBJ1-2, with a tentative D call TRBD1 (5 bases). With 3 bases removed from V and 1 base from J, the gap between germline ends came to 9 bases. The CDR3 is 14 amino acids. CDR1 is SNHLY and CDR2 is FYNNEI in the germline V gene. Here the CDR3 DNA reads TGTGCCAGCAGTGAGGGCAGGGTTAACTATGGCTACACCTTC. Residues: CASSEGRVNYGYTF. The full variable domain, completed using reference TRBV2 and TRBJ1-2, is EPEVTQTPSHQVTQMGQEVILRCVPISNHLYFYWYRQILGQKVEFLVSFYNNEISEKSEIFDDQFSVERPDGSNFTLKIRSTKLEDSAMYFCASSEGRVNYGYTFGSGTRLTVV.

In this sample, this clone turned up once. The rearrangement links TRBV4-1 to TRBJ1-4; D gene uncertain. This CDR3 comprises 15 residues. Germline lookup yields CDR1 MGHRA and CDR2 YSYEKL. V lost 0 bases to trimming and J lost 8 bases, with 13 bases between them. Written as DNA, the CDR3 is TGCGCCAGCAGCCAAGAGTTCCTTGGCAGGGAAAAACTGTTTTTT. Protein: CASSQEFLGREKLFF.

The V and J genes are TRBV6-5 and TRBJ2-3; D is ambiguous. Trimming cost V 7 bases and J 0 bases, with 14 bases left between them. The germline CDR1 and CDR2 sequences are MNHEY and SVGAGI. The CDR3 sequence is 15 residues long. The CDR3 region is CASIVSFSSTDTQYF. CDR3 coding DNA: TGTGCCAGCATCGTAAGCTTTTCTAGCACAGATACGCAGTATTTT.

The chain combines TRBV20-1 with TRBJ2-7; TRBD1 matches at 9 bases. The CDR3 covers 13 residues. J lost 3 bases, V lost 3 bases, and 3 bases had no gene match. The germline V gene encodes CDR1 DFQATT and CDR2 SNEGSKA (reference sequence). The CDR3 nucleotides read TGCAGTGCTAGTTCGACAGGGGGCTACGAGCAGTACTTC. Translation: CSASSTGGYEQYF.

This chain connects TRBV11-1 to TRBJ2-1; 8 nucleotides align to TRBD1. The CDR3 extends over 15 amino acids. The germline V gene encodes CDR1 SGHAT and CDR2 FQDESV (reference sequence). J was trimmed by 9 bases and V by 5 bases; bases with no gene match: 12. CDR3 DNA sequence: TGTGCCAGCAGCCAAAGTCTGACAGGGGTGGGTGAGCAGTTCTTC. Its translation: CASSQSLTGVGEQFF.

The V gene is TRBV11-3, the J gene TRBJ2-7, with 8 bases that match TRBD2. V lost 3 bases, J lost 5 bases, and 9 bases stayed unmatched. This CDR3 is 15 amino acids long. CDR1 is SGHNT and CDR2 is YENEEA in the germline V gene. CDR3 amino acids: CASSLSGASGHEQYF. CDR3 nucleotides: TGTGCCAGCAGCTTGTCTGGGGCTAGCGGGCACGAGCAGTACTTC.

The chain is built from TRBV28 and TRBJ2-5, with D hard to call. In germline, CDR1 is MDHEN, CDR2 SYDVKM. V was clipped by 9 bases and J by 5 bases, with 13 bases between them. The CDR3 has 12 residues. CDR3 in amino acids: CASKEHGETQYF. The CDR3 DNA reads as TGTGCCAGTAAGGAGCACGGGGAGACCCAGTACTTC.

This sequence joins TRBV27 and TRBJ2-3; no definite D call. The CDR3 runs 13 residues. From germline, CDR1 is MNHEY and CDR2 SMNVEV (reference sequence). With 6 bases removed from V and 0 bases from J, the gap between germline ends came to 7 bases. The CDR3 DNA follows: TGTGCCAGCAGGGCTTCTAGCACAGATACGCAGTATTTT. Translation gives CASRASSTDTQYF.

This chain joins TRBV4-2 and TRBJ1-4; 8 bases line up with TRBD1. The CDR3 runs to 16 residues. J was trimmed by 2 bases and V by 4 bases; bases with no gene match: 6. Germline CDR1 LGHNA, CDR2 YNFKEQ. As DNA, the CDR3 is TGTGCCAGCAGCCGACGAACAGGGGGGACTAATGAAAAACTGTTTTTT. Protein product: CASSRRTGGTNEKLFF.

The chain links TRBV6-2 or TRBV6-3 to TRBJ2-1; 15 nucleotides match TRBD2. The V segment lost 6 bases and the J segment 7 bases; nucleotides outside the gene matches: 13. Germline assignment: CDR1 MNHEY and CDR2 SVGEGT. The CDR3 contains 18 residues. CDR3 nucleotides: TGTGCCAGCAGCACTGGACTAGCGGGAGGGCCCTTTCTTAATGAGCAGTTCTTC. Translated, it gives CASSTGLAGGPFLNEQFF.

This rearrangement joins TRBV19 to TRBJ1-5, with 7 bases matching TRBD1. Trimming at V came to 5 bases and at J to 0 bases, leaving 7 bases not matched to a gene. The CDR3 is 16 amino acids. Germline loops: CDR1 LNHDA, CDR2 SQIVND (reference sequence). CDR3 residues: CASSGGTVYSNQPQHF. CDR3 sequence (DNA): TGTGCCAGTAGTGGAGGGACAGTCTATAGCAATCAGCCCCAGCATTTT.

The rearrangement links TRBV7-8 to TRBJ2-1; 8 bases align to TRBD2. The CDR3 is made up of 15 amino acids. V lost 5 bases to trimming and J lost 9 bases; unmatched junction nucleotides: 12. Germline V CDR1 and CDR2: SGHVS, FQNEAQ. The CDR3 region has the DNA TGTGCCAGCAGCCTCGCCGGGGGGGAGACGACTGAGCAGTTCTTC. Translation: CASSLAGGETTEQFF. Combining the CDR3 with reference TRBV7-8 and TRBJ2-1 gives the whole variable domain GAGVSQSPRYKVAKRGQDVALRCDPISGHVSLFWYQQALGQGPEFLTYFQNEAQLDKSGLPSDRFFAERPEGSVSTLKIQRTQQEDSAVYLCASSLAGGETTEQFFGPGTRLTVL.

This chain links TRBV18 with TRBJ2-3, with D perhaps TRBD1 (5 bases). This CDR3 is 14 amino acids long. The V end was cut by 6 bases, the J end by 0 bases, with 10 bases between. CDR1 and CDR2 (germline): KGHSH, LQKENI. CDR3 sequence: CASSQGVSTDTQYF. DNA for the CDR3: TGTGCCAGCTCGCAAGGGGTAAGCACAGATACGCAGTATTTT. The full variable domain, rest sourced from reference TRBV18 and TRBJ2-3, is NAGVMQNPRHLVRRRGQEARLRCSPMKGHSHVYWYRQLPEEGLKFMVYLQKENIIDESGMPKERFSAEFPKEGPSILRIQQVVRGDSAAYFCASSQGVSTDTQYFGPGTRLTVL.

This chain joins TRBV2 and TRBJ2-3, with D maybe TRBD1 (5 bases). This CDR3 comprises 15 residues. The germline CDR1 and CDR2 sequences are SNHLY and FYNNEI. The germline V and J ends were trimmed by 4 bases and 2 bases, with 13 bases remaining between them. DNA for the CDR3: TGTGCCAGCAGTGGACAGCAAAAATTCACAGATACGCAGTATTTT. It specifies CASSGQQKFTDTQYF. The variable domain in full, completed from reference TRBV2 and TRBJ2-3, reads EPEVTQTPSHQVTQMGQEVILRCVPISNHLYFYWYRQILGQKVEFLVSFYNNEISEKSEIFDDQFSVERPDGSNFTLKIRSTKLEDSAMYFCASSGQQKFTDTQYFGPGTRLTVL.

The CDR3 reads CASKVPGRPYEQYF. The CDR3 DNA reads as TGCGCCAGCAAAGTGCCCGGGAGGCCCTACGAGCAGTACTTC. The rearrangement joins TRBV5-1 to TRBJ2-7; 7 bases fit TRBD2. Germline trimming cut 6 bases from V and 2 bases from J; bases unmatched to any gene: 8. The CDR3 contains 14 residues. Germline values: CDR1 SGHRS, CDR2 YFSETQ.

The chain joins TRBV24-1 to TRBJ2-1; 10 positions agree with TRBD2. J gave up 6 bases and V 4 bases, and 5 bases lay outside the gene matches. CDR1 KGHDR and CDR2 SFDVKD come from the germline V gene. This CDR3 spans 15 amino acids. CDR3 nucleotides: TGTGCCACCAGTGACAGCGGGAGGGCCCCCAATGAGCAGTTCTTC. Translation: CATSDSGRAPNEQFF.

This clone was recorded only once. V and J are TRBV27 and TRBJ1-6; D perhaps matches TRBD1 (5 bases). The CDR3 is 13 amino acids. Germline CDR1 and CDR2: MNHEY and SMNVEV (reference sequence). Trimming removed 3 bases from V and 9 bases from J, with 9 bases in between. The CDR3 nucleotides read TGTGCCAGCAGTTTGGGGGGGACTTCACCCCTCCACTTT. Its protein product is CASSLGGTSPLHF.

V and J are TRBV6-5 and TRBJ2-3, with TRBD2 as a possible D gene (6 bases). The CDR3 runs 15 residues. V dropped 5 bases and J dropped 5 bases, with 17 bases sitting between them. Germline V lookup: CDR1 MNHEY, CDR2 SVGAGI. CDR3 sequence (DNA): TGTGCCAGCAGTCCTACTAGGGGACTGGGAGATACGCAGTATTTT. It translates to CASSPTRGLGDTQYF.

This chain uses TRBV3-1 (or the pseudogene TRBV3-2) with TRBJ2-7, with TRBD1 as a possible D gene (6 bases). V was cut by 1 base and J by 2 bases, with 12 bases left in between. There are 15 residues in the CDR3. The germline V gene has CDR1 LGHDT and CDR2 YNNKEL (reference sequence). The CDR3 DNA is TGTGCCAGCAGCCAAGCAACAGGGACCCCCTACGAGCAGTACTTC. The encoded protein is CASSQATGTPYEQYF.

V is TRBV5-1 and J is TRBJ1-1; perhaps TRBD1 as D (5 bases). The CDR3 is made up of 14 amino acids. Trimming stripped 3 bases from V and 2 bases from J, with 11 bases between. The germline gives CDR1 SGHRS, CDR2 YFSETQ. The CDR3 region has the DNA TGCGCCAGCAGCTCGCCCTGGGGCAACACTGAAGCTTTCTTT. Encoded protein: CASSSPWGNTEAFF. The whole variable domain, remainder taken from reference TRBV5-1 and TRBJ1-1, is KAGVTQTPRYLIKTRGQQVTLSCSPISGHRSVSWYQQTPGQGLQFLFEYFSETQRNKGNFPGRFSGRQFSNSRSEMNVSTLELGDSALYLCASSSPWGNTEAFFGQGTRLTVV.

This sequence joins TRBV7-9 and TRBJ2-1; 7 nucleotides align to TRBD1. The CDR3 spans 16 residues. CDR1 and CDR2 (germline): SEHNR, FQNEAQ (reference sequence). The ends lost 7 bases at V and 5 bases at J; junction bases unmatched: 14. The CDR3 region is CASIMAGGSRNNEQFF. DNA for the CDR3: TGTGCCAGCATTATGGCAGGGGGTTCCAGAAACAATGAGCAGTTCTTC.

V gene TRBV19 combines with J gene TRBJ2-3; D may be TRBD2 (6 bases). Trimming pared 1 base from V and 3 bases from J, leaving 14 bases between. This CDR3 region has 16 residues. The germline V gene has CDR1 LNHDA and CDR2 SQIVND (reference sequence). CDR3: CASSIVSGERTDTQYF. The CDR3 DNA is TGTGCCAGTAGTATAGTCTCGGGAGAAAGAACAGATACGCAGTATTTT.

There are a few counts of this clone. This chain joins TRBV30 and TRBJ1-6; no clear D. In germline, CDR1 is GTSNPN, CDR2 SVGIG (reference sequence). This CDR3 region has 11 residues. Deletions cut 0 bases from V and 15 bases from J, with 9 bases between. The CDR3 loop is CAWSVGVILHF. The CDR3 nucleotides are TGTGCCTGGAGTGTAGGAGTTATCCTCCACTTT.

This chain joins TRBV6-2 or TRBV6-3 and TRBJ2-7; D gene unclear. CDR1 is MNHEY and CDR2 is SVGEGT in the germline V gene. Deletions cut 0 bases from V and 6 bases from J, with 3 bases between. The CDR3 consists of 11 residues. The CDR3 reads CASSYSGEQYF. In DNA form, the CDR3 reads TGTGCCAGCAGTTACTCCGGCGAGCAGTACTTC.